The clone carrying this T cell receptor beta chain showed up just once. Its antigen is not known. Some clones are missing from TCRdb's copy, which holds only in-frame ones; the method was immunoSEQ multiplex PCR. Counted here are tens of thousands of clones, 88% occurring once; the ten biggest clones make up just over 0.55%. V was shortened by 4 bases and J by 5 bases, with 14 bases between the two germline ends. The CDR3 contains 14 residues. Per germline, CDR1 SNHLY and CDR2 FYNNEI. The data originate from a study of OX40 agonist ivuxolimab in advanced cancers. In the study overall: Ivuxolimab, an antibody that agonizes OX40 (CD134), was administered to the patients. Age averaged about 66 years (range about 20 to 79), and around 87% were male.

The study, taken as a whole, reports: Relative to CD4+, CD8+ T cells held more expanded clones on average. Near-lowest levels of clonal expansion characterized partial responders at 0.1-3.0 mg/kg.

The rearrangement uses TRBV2 and TRBJ1-2; D call uncertain. Here the sequenced sample was CD4+ or CD8+ T cells sorted from blood, taken in a trial of the OX40 agonist ivuxolimab. The receptor was derived from an adult with an advanced solid tumor such as melanoma, head and neck, liver or kidney cancer. The CDR3 loop is CASSALSQDYGYTF. The CDR3, as DNA: TGTGCCAGCAGTGCCTTGAGTCAGGATTATGGCTACACCTTC.